The 14 T cell receptor beta chains below come from one sample, sequenced in a study of metastatic and nonmetastatic thyroid tumors. Treatment of any kind had been given to no patient before thyroid surgery. TCRdb called clones again from the PCR reads with MiXCR. The sample yields approximately 38,000 clones, around a third seen once. The sample taken for sequencing was tumor tissue. The origin of the receptors is a female donor with papillary thyroid cancer or a benign thyroid nodule (not recorded which). Some clones in this sample may be carry-over from other donors' samples.

V usage is TRBV11-1 and J usage is TRBJ2-3; TRBD2 matches 7 bases. V was clipped by 4 bases and J by 0 bases; unmatched bases: 4. This CDR3 has 15 amino acids. In germline, CDR1 is SGHAT, CDR2 FQDESV (reference sequence). The CDR3 spells CASSYGEGSTDTQYF. Written as DNA, the CDR3 is TGTGCCAGCAGCTACGGGGAGGGGAGCACAGATACGCAGTATTTT.

This clone showed up just a few times. The V gene is TRBV28, the J gene TRBJ2-1, with TRBD2 matching 10 bases. CDR3 length: 15 residues. The V segment lost 2 bases and the J segment 8 bases; nucleotides outside the gene matches: 6. In germline, CDR1 is MDHEN, CDR2 SYDVKM. DNA for the CDR3: TGTGCCAGCAGTTTACCCTCTAGCGGGAGACATGAGCAGTTCTTC. It yields the protein CASSLPSSGRHEQFF. Full variable domain (rest looked up from reference TRBV28 and TRBJ2-1): DVKVTQSSRYLVKRTGEKVFLECVQDMDHENMFWYRQDPGLGLRLIYFSYDVKMKEKGDIPEGYSVSREKKERFSLILESASTNQTSMYLCASSLPSSGRHEQFFGPGTRLTVL.

The chain employs TRBV24-1 and TRBJ2-3, with D uncertain. The CDR3 is made up of 14 amino acids. V was cut by 5 bases and J by 1 base, with 9 bases left in between. Germline V gene lookup returns CDR1 KGHDR and CDR2 SFDVKD. Here the CDR3 reads CATSATDGTDTQYF. The DNA for the CDR3 is TGTGCCACCAGTGCCACGGACGGCACAGATACGCAGTATTTT.

This chain links TRBV28 with TRBJ1-2; no definite D call. This CDR3 has 17 residues. Trimming shortened V by 3 bases and J by 2 bases, and 19 bases separated the two germline ends. Germline assignment: CDR1 MDHEN and CDR2 SYDVKM. The CDR3 region has the DNA TGTGCCAGCAGTTTTAACCCTCAGAGTCGATTAAACTATGGCTACACCTTC. Protein product: CASSFNPQSRLNYGYTF.

This clone was detected a few times. The CDR3 sequence: CASSPDRAGNTIYF. The CDR3 nucleotides read TGTGCCAGCAGTCCTGACAGGGCTGGAAACACCATATATTTT. J is TRBJ1-3 and V is TRBV6-1; 7 bases are shared with TRBD1. Germline V gene data show CDR1 as MNHNS and CDR2 as SASEGT. The CDR3 extends over 14 amino acids. V trimming: 5 bases; J trimming: 2 bases; junction bases outside the gene matches: 3.

The rearrangement joins TRBV5-1 to TRBJ1-2, with D possibly being TRBD1 (5 bases). The V end lost 3 bases, the J end lost 5 bases, and 17 bases lay between the germline ends. This CDR3 has 15 residues. Germline CDR1 and CDR2: SGHRS and YFSETQ. This CDR3 reads CASSSRVDSPYGYTF. CDR3 sequence (DNA): TGCGCCAGCAGCTCCAGGGTCGATTCGCCATATGGCTACACCTTC.

This clone has only a few counts. J is TRBJ2-7 and V is TRBV6-1; a weak D match, TRBD1 (5 bases). Germline CDR1 MNHNS, CDR2 SASEGT. The V end lost 5 bases, the J end lost 3 bases, and 20 bases lay between the germline ends. The CDR3 extends over 16 amino acids. CDR3 sequence: CASSQTARGAIYEQYF. The CDR3 DNA reads TGTGCCAGCAGTCAGACGGCGCGTGGGGCAATCTACGAGCAGTACTTC.

This clone has only a few counts. This sequence joins TRBV6-6 and TRBJ2-1, with 8 nucleotides matching TRBD2. This CDR3 is built from 15 residues. The V segment lost 2 bases and the J segment 6 bases; nucleotides outside the gene matches: 6. Germline CDR1 MNHNY, CDR2 SVGAGI (reference sequence). CDR3 amino acids: CASSYRAGVINEQFF. CDR3 bases: TGTGCCAGCAGTTACAGAGCGGGAGTAATCAATGAGCAGTTCTTC.

CDR3 coding DNA: TGCGCCAGCAGCTTGTACAGGGCTAACACTGAAGCTTTCTTT. Protein: CASSLYRANTEAFF. This chain uses TRBV5-1 with TRBJ1-1; D is perhaps TRBD1 (6 bases). Deletions cut 1 base from V and 2 bases from J, with 9 bases between. The CDR3 contains 14 residues. From germline, CDR1 is SGHRS and CDR2 YFSETQ. Using reference TRBV5-1 and TRBJ1-1 for the parts outside the CDR3, the full variable domain is KAGVTQTPRYLIKTRGQQVTLSCSPISGHRSVSWYQQTPGQGLQFLFEYFSETQRNKGNFPGRFSGRQFSNSRSEMNVSTLELGDSALYLCASSLYRANTEAFFGQGTRLTVV.

This clone was counted once. The chain carries TRBV5-1 and TRBJ1-1; 7 bases map to TRBD1. The V and J ends lost 5 bases and 7 bases, in that order; junction bases with no gene match: 8. Germline CDR1 SGHRS, CDR2 YFSETQ. The length of the CDR3 is 13 residues. CDR3 sequence (DNA): TGCGCCAGCAGAGGGGGCGGACAGTTTGAAGCTTTCTTT. Translated, it gives CASRGGGQFEAFF.

This clone showed up just a few times. This sequence joins TRBV28 and TRBJ2-3; 7 bases map to TRBD1. The CDR3 length is 17 residues. Germline CDR1 reads MDHEN; CDR2 reads SYDVKM. Losses at the gene ends were 8 bases for V and 1 base for J; bases not matched to a gene: 15. The CDR3 spells CASSSGRGGRGTDTQYF. The CDR3 DNA reads TGTGCCAGCTCCTCGGGGAGAGGGGGCCGAGGCACAGATACGCAGTATTTT.

The chain is built from TRBV20-1 and TRBJ2-7, with D possibly matching TRBD1 (5 bases). CDR1 DFQATT and CDR2 SNEGSKA come from the germline V gene (reference sequence). The CDR3 extends over 14 amino acids. Trimming cost V 3 bases and J 2 bases, with 14 bases left between them. CDR3 in DNA: TGCAGTGCTAGTGCCCCGACAGCAACCTACGAGCAGTACTTC. Translation: CSASAPTATYEQYF.

V and J are TRBV11-2 and TRBJ1-5; D unresolved. From germline, CDR1 is SGHAT and CDR2 FQNNGV. Trimming stripped 0 bases from V and 5 bases from J, with 17 bases between. CDR3 size: 17 residues. CDR3 region: CASSLDRAGKEDQPQHF. CDR3 nucleotide sequence: TGTGCCAGCAGCTTAGATCGGGCCGGAAAGGAGGATCAGCCCCAGCATTTT. Using reference TRBV11-2 and TRBJ1-5 for the parts outside the CDR3, the full variable domain is EAGVAQSPRYKIIEKRQSVAFWCNPISGHATLYWYQQILGQGPKLLIQFQNNGVVDDSQLPKDRFSAERLKGVDSTLKIQPAKLEDSAVYLCASSLDRAGKEDQPQHFGDGTRLSIL.

This clone showed up just a few times. The chain carries TRBV28 and TRBJ2-7; tentatively, D is TRBD2 (5 bases). V lost 6 bases and J lost 7, with 13 bases in between. Germline V lookup: CDR1 MDHEN, CDR2 SYDVKM. This CDR3 is built from 12 residues. The CDR3 reads CASSTQPGEQYF. In DNA, the CDR3 is TGTGCCAGCAGCACGCAGCCGGGGGAGCAGTACTTC.